This passage covers 10 T cell receptor beta chains from one sample sequenced in a study of blood T cell repertoires in COVID-19. Sequencing was performed with immunoSEQ multiplex PCR; in TCRdb, only in-frame clones are kept and a portion is missing. The sample includes some 460,000 clones, 87% of them seen just once. Material: PBMCs or T cells enriched from blood (not recorded which). These receptors all stem from a woman aged 18 to 35 who had recovered from COVID-19.

The rearrangement links TRBV4-1 to TRBJ1-1; TRBD1 aligns across 8 bases. The germline gives CDR1 MGHRA, CDR2 YSYEKL. Unmatched junction bases numbered 11, after V lost 7 bases and J lost 4 bases. The CDR3 loop spans 15 amino acids. CDR3 residues: CASTTTGGQSTEAFF. The CDR3, as DNA: TGCGCCAGCACTACCACAGGGGGGCAGAGCACTGAAGCTTTCTTT.

The J gene is TRBJ2-7, the V gene TRBV7-6, with TRBD2 matching over 7 bases. This CDR3 comprises 15 residues. Germline trimming cut 5 bases from V and 2 bases from J; bases unmatched to any gene: 9. Germline lookup yields CDR1 SGHVS and CDR2 FNYEAQ. CDR3 sequence: CASSPLGGWTYEQYF. The DNA of the CDR3 is TGTGCCAGCAGCCCCCTCGGGGGGTGGACCTACGAGCAGTACTTC.

The chain uses TRBV30 and TRBJ1-2; TRBD1 might be the D (6 bases). The V gene lost 2 bases and the J gene lost 4 bases, with 14 bases spanning the gap. There are 14 residues in the CDR3. Germline V CDR1 and CDR2: GTSNPN, SVGIG (reference sequence). The CDR3 spells CAWSPLGAPYGYTF. In nucleotides, the CDR3 is TGTGCCTGGAGTCCCTTGGGGGCTCCCTATGGCTACACCTTC.

This clone was observed a few times. The CDR3 DNA reads TGTGCCAGCAGCCCTACAGGAACCGGGGAGCTGTTTTTT. Translated, it gives CASSPTGTGELFF. This sequence joins TRBV7-3 and TRBJ2-2; possible D gene TRBD1, 5 bases. The V end was cut by 5 bases, the J end by 5 bases, with 9 bases between. Germline-derived CDR1 and CDR2 are SGHTA and FQGTGA. The CDR3 covers 13 residues.

The V and J genes are TRBV28 and TRBJ1-1; D perhaps matches TRBD1 (6 bases). CDR1 and CDR2 from the germline V gene are MDHEN and SYDVKM. The V end was cut by 4 bases, the J end by 0 bases, with 15 bases between. The CDR3 is 16 residues long. The CDR3 region is CASSSLRTVMNTEAFF. CDR3 sequence (DNA): TGTGCCAGCAGTTCTCTAAGGACAGTAATGAACACTGAAGCTTTCTTT.

This chain links TRBV9 with TRBJ1-1; 7 bases align to TRBD1. This CDR3 contains 15 residues. V gave up 4 bases and J gave up 3 bases; unmatched junction bases: 9. Germline CDR1 and CDR2: SGDLS and YYNGEE. CDR3 protein: CASSPQGVGDTEAFF. In DNA, the CDR3 is TGTGCCAGCAGCCCGCAGGGGGTGGGTGACACTGAAGCTTTCTTT.

The chain carries TRBV7-9 and TRBJ2-7; the D gene is possibly TRBD1 (5 bases). V was cut by 1 base and J by 7 bases, with 14 bases left in between. The CDR3 contains 14 residues. Germline assignment: CDR1 SEHNR and CDR2 FQNEAQ (reference sequence). CDR3 nucleotide sequence: TGTGCCAGCAGCTTAGGACAGCCGTCTGGTGAGCAGTACTTC. Its translation is CASSLGQPSGEQYF.

The chain uses TRBV19 and TRBJ1-1; D is undetermined. Per the germline V gene, CDR1 is LNHDA and CDR2 is SQIVND (reference sequence). V was pared by 7 bases and J by 8 bases, with 14 bases between. This CDR3 is 12 amino acids long. The CDR3 sequence: CASKARTREAFF. The CDR3 DNA follows: TGTGCCAGTAAGGCCCGCACCAGGGAAGCTTTCTTT.

This clone was observed many times. Other DNA sequences in the sample encode the same CDR3. This chain uses TRBV11-2 with TRBJ2-2; the D gene is possibly TRBD1 (5 bases). The germline gives CDR1 SGHAT, CDR2 FQNNGV. This CDR3 region has 15 residues. V gave up 2 bases and J gave up 1 base, with 8 bases separating them. CDR3 DNA: TGTGCCAGCAGCTTAAGGGGTAGGAACACCGGGGAGCTGTTTTTT. The encoded protein is CASSLRGRNTGELFF.

The chain couples TRBV4-2 to TRBJ1-2, with 7 bases aligning to TRBD1. Trimming took 0 bases from V and 8 from J; bases not matched to a gene: 9. Germline CDR1 and CDR2: LGHNA and YNFKEQ. This CDR3 spans 15 amino acids. The DNA of the CDR3 is TGTGCCAGCAGCCAAGATCGGGGGACAGTTATGGGCTACACCTTC. Translating it yields CASSQDRGTVMGYTF.